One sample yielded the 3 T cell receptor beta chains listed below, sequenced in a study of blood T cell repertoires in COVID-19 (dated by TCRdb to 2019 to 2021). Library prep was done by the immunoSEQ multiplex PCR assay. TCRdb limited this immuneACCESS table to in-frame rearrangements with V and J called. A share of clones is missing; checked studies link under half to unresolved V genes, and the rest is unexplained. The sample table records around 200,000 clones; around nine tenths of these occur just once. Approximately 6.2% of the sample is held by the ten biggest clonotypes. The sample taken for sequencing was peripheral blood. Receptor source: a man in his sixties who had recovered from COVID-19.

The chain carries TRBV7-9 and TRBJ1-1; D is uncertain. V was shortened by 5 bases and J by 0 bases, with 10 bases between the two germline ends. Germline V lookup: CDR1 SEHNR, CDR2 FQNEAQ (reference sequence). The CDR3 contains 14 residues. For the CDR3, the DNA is TGTGCCAGCAGCGAGAAGATACTGAACACTGAAGCTTTCTTT. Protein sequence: CASSEKILNTEAFF.

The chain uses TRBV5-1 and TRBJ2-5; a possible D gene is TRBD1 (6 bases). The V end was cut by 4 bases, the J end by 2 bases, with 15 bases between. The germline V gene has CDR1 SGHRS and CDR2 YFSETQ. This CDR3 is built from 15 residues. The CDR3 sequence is CASSVTGLSQETQYF. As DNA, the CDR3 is TGCGCCAGCAGCGTTACAGGGCTCTCTCAAGAGACCCAGTACTTC.

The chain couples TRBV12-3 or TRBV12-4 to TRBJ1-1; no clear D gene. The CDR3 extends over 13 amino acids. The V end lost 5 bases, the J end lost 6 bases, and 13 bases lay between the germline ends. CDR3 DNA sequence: TGTGCCAGCAGTACCGGTACCTCCCCTGAAGCTTTCTTT. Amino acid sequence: CASSTGTSPEAFF.